Sequencing of this T cell receptor (beta chain) was carried out in a study of PD-1 blockade in classical Hodgkin lymphoma. Assay: immunoSEQ multiplex PCR; the TCRdb copy retains only in-frame clones and omits some. This sample has some 30,000 clones, with about 94% found just once. The time point is: cycle 4 day 1 (C4D1), after five to seven weeks of nivolumab. Every patient experienced relapse after autologous stem cell transplantation, and brentuximab vedotin exposure varied. Out of thawed PBMCs, magnetic negative selection purified CD4+ T cells. Material: CD4+ T cells from blood, obtained before the fourth cycle of nivolumab. The clonotype originates from a human donor with classical Hodgkin lymphoma.

The DNA of the CDR3 is TGTGCCAGCAGCTTCAGACTAGCGGGGTACCAAGAGACCCAGTACTTC. The encoded protein is CASSFRLAGYQETQYF. The rearrangement uses TRBV7-6 and TRBJ2-5, with 11 bases identical to TRBD2. Germline V gene data show CDR1 as SGHVS and CDR2 as FNYEAQ. Unmatched junction bases numbered 3, after V lost 3 bases and J lost 0 bases. CDR3 length equals 16 residues. The full variable domain, its missing parts supplied by reference TRBV7-6 and TRBJ2-5, is GAGVSQSPRYKVTKRGQDVALRCDPISGHVSLYWYRQALGQGPEFLTYFNYEAQQDKSGLPNDRFSAERPEGSISTLTIQRTEQRDSAMYRCASSFRLAGYQETQYFGPGTRLLVL.